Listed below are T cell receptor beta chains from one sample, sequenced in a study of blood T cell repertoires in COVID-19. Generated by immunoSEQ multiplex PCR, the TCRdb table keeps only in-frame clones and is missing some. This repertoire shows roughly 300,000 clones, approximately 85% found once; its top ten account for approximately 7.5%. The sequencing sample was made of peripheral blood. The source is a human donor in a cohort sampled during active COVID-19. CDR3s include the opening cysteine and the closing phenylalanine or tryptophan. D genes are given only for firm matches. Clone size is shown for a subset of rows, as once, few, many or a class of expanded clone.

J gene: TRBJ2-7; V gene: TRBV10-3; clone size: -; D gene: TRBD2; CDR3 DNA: TGTGCCATCAGTGGCGGGACTAGGGGACACGAGCAGTACTTC; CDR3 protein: CAISGGTRGHEQYF
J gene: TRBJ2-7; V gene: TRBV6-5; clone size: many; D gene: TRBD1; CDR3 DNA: TGTGCCAGCAGTCCGACAGGGGGCTCTTACGAGCAGTACTTC; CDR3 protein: CASSPTGGSYEQYF
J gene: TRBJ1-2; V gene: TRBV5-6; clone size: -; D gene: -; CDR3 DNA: TGTGCCAGCAGCTTGGTGCAGTATGGCTACACCTTC; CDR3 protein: CASSLVQYGYTF
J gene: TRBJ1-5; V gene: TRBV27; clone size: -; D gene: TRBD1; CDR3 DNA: TGTGCCAGCAGTCCCGGGACAGGGCGTCAGCCCCAGCATTTT; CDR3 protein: CASSPGTGRQPQHF
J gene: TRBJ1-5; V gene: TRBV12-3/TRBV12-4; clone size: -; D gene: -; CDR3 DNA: TGTGCCAGCAGTTTGACGCGGGGTCAGCCCCAGCATTTT; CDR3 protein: CASSLTRGQPQHF
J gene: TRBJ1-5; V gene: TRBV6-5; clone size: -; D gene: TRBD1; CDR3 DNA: TGTGCCAGCAGTTACTCTGGGACAGGGGGACAGCCCCAGCATTTT; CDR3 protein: CASSYSGTGGQPQHF
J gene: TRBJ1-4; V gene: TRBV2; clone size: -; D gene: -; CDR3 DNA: TGTGCCAGCAGAGCAGAGGCCCACAATGAAAAACTGTTTTTT; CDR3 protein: CASRAEAHNEKLFF
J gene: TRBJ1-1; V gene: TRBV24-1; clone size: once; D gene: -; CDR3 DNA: TGTGCCACCAGTGATACAGAGACGAACACTGAAGCTTTCTTT; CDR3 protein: CATSDTETNTEAFF
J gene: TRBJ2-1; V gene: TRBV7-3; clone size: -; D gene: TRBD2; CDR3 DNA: TGTGCCAGCAGCTTAAGACCCGGGGGGGCCATCCTCTCCTACAATGAGCAGTTCTTC; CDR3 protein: CASSLRPGGAILSYNEQFF
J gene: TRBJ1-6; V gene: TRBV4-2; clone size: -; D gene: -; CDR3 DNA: TGTGCCAGCAGCCAAGACAGGGGCGAAGATAATTCACCCCTCCACTTT; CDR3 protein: CASSQDRGEDNSPLHF
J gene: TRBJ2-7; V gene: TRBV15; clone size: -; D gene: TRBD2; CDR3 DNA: TGTGCCACCAGCAGACGGACTAGCACCTACGAGCAGTACTTC; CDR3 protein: CATSRRTSTYEQYF
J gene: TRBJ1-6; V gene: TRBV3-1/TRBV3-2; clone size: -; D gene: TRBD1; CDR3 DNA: TGTGCCAGCAGCCAAGGACAGGGGCCCTATAATTCACCCCTCCACTTT; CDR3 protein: CASSQGQGPYNSPLHF
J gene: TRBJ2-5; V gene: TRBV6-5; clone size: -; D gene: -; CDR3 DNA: TGTGCCAGCCGTAGTCCAGGATGGGAGACCCAGTACTTC; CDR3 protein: CASRSPGWETQYF
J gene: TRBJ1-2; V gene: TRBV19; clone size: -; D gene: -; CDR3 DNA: TGTGCCAGTAGCCACACGTACTATGGCTACACCTTC; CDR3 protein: CASSHTYYGYTF
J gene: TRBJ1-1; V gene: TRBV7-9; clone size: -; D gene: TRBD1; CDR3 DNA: TGTGCCAGCAGCTTAGTGATAGCAGGGGGGAACACTGAAGCTTTCTTT; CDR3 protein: CASSLVIAGGNTEAFF
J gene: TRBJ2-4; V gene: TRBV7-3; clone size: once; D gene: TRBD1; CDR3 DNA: TGTGCCAGCGGTTTAGGGGGCGGGAACATTCAGTACTTC; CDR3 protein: CASGLGGGNIQYF
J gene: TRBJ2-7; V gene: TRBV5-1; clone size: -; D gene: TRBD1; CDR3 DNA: TGCGCCAGCGCAACTACCGGGACAGGTTTGTGGGAGCAGTACTTC; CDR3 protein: CASATTGTGLWEQYF
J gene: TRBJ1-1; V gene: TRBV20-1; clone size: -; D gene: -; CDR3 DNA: TGCAGTGCTAGAGATGCGGGGGAAGCTTTCTTT; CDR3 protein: CSARDAGEAFF
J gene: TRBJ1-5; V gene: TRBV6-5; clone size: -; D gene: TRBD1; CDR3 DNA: TGTGCCAGCGGGTCCAGGGGGGGCAATCAGCCCCAGCATTTT; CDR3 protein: CASGSRGGNQPQHF
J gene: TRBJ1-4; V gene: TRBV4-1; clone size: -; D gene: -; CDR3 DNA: TGCGCCAGCAGCCAAGGAACAGGGTTAGATGAAAAACTGTTTTTT; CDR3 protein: CASSQGTGLDEKLFF
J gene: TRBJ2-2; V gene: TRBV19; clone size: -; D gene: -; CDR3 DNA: TGTGCCAGTAGTATAGGTCAGACGAACACCGGGGAGCTGTTTTTT; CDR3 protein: CASSIGQTNTGELFF
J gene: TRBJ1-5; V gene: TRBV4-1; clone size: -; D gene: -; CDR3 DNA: TGCGCCAGCAGCCATGGGGAGGTGGGCAATCAGCCCCAGCATTTT; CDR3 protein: CASSHGEVGNQPQHF
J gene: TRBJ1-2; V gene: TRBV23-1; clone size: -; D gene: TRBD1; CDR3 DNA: TGCGCCAGCAGTCAAGCCCACAGGGGGCATGGCTACACCTTC; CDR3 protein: CASSQAHRGHGYTF
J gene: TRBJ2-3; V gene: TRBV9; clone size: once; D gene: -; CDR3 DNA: TGTGCCAGCAGCGTTTTCGGGGGGCCGGATACGCAGTATTTT; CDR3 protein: CASSVFGGPDTQYF
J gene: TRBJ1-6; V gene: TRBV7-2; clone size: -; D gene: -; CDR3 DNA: TGTGCCAGCAGCTCGCCCACTACGTCACCCCTCCACTTT; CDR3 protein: CASSSPTTSPLHF
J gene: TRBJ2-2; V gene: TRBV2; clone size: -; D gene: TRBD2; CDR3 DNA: TGTGCGGCGGGGGCGAACACCGGGGAGCTGTTTTTT; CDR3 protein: CAAGANTGELFF
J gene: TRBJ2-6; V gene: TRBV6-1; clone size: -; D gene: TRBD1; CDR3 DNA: TGTGCCAGCAGTGGAGGACAGGGGAATACTGGGGCCAACGTCCTGACTTTC; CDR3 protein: CASSGGQGNTGANVLTF
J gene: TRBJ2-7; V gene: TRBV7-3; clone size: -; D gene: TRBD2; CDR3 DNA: TGTGCCAGCAGCTTAGGAGCGGGGGGCTCCTACGAGCAGTACTTC; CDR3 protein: CASSLGAGGSYEQYF
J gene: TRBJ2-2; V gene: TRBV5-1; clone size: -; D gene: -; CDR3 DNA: TGCGCCAGCAGCTTAGGACAGCTCGCGAACACCGGGGAGCTGTTTTTT; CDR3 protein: CASSLGQLANTGELFF
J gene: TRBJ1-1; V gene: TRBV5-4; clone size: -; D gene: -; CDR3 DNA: TGTGCCAGCAGCCCTGTGGGGGGTTCCACTGAAGCTTTCTTT; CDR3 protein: CASSPVGGSTEAFF
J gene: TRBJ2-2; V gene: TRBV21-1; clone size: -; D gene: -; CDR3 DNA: TGTGCCAGCAGCACCCGGACTAGCGGGGGGGCCGAACGCGCGAACACCGGGGAGCTGTTTTTT; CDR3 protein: CASSTRTSGGAERANTGELFF
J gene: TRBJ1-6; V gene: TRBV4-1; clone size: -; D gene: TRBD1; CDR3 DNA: TGCGCCAGCAGCCAAGATCTTAAAGAGTCGGCAGGGGGAATATCACCCCTCCACTTT; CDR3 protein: CASSQDLKESAGGISPLHF
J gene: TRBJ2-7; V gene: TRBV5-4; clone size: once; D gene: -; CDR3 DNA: TGTGCCAGCAGCTTGGGGGGGCCCTCCTACGAGCAGTACTTC; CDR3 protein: CASSLGGPSYEQYF
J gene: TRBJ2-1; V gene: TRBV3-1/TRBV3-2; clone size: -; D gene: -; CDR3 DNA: TGTGCCAGCAGCCAAGGTTCGTCAGGCCGGTTCTTC; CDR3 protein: CASSQGSSGRFF
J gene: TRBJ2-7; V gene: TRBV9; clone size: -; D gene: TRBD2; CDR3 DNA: TGTGCCAGCAGCATAACGGGGGGGCCTGGTGAGCAGTACTTC; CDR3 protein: CASSITGGPGEQYF
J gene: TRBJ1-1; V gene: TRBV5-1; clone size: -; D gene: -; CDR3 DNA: TGCGCCAGCAGCCTTTACAGGGCCACTGAAGCTTTCTTT; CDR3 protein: CASSLYRATEAFF